A selection of T cell receptor beta chains follows, all from one sample in a study of CD8+ T cells in alopecia areata. TCRdb's table, derived via immunoSEQ multiplex PCR, lists solely in-frame clones and lacks some. The sample records approximately 280,000 clones, roughly 60% being singletons. Sample: CD4+ T cells sorted from blood, taken at week 24, from a patient treated with tofacitinib. The receptors stem from a human donor with alopecia areata. CDR3s include the opening cysteine and the closing phenylalanine or tryptophan. A D gene is named only where the DNA matches it firmly. Part of the rows lack a size; the others show once, few, many or a class for expanded clones.

d_gene: .; abundance: .; v_gene: TRBV5-1; j_gene: TRBJ2-7; CDR3aa: CASSLAQEQYF; CDR3nt: TGCGCCAGCAGCTTGGCCCAGGAGCAGTACTTC
d_gene: .; abundance: .; v_gene: TRBV7-6; j_gene: TRBJ2-3; CDR3aa: CASSLEDTQYF; CDR3nt: TGTGCCAGCAGCTTAGAGGATACGCAGTATTTT
d_gene: .; abundance: .; v_gene: TRBV29-1; j_gene: TRBJ1-2; CDR3aa: CSVGQTFYGYTF; CDR3nt: TGCAGCGTTGGGCAGACCTTCTATGGCTACACCTTC
d_gene: .; abundance: few; v_gene: TRBV2; j_gene: TRBJ1-5; CDR3aa: CASSSNTGSNQPQHF; CDR3nt: TGTGCCAGCAGCTCCAACACAGGTAGCAATCAGCCCCAGCATTTT
d_gene: TRBD2; abundance: .; v_gene: TRBV25-1; j_gene: TRBJ2-5; CDR3aa: CASSESSGGAQETQYF; CDR3nt: TGTGCCAGCAGTGAATCTAGCGGGGGGGCACAAGAGACCCAGTACTTC
d_gene: .; abundance: .; v_gene: TRBV25-1; j_gene: TRBJ1-5; CDR3aa: CASRGSGNQPQHF; CDR3nt: TGTGCCAGCAGGGGGTCAGGGAATCAGCCCCAGCATTTT
d_gene: .; abundance: few; v_gene: TRBV7-2; j_gene: TRBJ2-5; CDR3aa: CASSFTGTQRETQYF; CDR3nt: TGTGCCAGCAGCTTCACCGGGACCCAGAGGGAGACCCAGTACTTC
d_gene: .; abundance: .; v_gene: TRBV7-7; j_gene: TRBJ1-5; CDR3aa: CATPLSGGSNQPQHF; CDR3nt: TGTGCTACCCCCTTGAGCGGGGGTAGCAATCAGCCCCAGCATTTT
d_gene: .; abundance: .; v_gene: TRBV28; j_gene: TRBJ2-3; CDR3aa: CASRPTWRGRTDTQYF; CDR3nt: TGTGCCAGCAGACCCACCTGGCGGGGTCGCACAGATACGCAGTATTTT
d_gene: TRBD1; abundance: .; v_gene: TRBV5-4; j_gene: TRBJ1-2; CDR3aa: CASSREQGAVGYTF; CDR3nt: TGTGCCAGCAGCCGCGAACAGGGGGCGGTTGGCTACACCTTC
d_gene: .; abundance: .; v_gene: TRBV5-1; j_gene: TRBJ1-2; CDR3aa: CASSFNLNYGYTF; CDR3nt: TGCGCCAGCAGCTTTAACCTTAACTATGGCTACACCTTC
d_gene: .; abundance: .; v_gene: TRBV6-5; j_gene: TRBJ1-1; CDR3aa: CASSDPYTEAFF; CDR3nt: TGTGCCAGCAGTGACCCCTACACTGAAGCTTTCTTT
d_gene: .; abundance: .; v_gene: TRBV30; j_gene: TRBJ1-1; CDR3aa: CAQTGGPVNTEAFF; CDR3nt: TGTGCCCAAACCGGGGGCCCGGTGAACACTGAAGCTTTCTTT
d_gene: .; abundance: .; v_gene: TRBV9; j_gene: TRBJ2-5; CDR3aa: CASSVATGTETQYF; CDR3nt: TGTGCCAGCAGCGTAGCTACAGGGACTGAGACCCAGTACTTC
d_gene: .; abundance: few; v_gene: TRBV29-1; j_gene: TRBJ2-5; CDR3aa: CSVTGTRAPETQYF; CDR3nt: TGCAGCGTGACCGGGACAAGGGCACCAGAGACCCAGTACTTC
d_gene: .; abundance: .; v_gene: TRBV6-5; j_gene: TRBJ2-2; CDR3aa: CASSYSGGFPPGELFF; CDR3nt: TGTGCCAGCAGTTACTCCGGGGGATTTCCCCCCGGGGAGCTGTTTTTT
d_gene: .; abundance: .; v_gene: TRBV7-2; j_gene: TRBJ2-7; CDR3aa: CASSYLYEQYF; CDR3nt: TGTGCCAGCAGCTACCTGTACGAGCAGTACTTC
d_gene: .; abundance: .; v_gene: TRBV5-8; j_gene: TRBJ2-5; CDR3aa: CASSDFQETQYF; CDR3nt: TGTGCCAGCAGCGATTTCCAAGAGACCCAGTACTTC